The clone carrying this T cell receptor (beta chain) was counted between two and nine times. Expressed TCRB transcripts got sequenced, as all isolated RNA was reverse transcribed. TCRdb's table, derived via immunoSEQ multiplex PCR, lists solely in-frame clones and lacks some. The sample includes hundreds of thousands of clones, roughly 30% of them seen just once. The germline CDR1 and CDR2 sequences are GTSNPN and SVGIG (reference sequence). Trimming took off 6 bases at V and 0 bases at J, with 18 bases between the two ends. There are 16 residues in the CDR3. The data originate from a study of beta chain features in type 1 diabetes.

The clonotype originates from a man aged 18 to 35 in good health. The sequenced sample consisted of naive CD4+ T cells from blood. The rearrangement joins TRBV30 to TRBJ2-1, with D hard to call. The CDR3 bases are TGTGCCTGCCCGCATGCGCAGCCGAGCTCCTACAATGAGCAGTTCTTC. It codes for CACPHAQPSSYNEQFF.